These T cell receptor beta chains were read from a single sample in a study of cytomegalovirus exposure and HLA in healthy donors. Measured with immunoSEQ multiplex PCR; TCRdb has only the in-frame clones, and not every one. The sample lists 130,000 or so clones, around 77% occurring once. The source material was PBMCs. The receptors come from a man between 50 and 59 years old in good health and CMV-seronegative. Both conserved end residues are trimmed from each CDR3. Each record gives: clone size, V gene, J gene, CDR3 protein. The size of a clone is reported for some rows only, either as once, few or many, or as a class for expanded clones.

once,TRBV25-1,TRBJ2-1,ATTFMSGSYNEQF
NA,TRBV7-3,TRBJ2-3,ASSPRQGNSDTQY
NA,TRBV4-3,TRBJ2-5,ASSQDLGSGAARTQY
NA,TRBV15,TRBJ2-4,ATSRDAGVDIQY
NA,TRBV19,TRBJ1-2,ASSFQSGTGGT
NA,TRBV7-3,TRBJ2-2,ASSPRQAGELF
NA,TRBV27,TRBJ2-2,ASRFDRTFTGELF
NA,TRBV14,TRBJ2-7,ASSQPGQGVYEQY
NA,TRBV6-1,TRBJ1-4,ASSEIRGEKLF
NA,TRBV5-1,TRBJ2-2,ASSSGNGELF
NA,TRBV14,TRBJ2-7,ASSQLASEQY
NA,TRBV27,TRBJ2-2,ASSPRGSGITGELF
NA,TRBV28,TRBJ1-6,ASRPQGVYNSPLH